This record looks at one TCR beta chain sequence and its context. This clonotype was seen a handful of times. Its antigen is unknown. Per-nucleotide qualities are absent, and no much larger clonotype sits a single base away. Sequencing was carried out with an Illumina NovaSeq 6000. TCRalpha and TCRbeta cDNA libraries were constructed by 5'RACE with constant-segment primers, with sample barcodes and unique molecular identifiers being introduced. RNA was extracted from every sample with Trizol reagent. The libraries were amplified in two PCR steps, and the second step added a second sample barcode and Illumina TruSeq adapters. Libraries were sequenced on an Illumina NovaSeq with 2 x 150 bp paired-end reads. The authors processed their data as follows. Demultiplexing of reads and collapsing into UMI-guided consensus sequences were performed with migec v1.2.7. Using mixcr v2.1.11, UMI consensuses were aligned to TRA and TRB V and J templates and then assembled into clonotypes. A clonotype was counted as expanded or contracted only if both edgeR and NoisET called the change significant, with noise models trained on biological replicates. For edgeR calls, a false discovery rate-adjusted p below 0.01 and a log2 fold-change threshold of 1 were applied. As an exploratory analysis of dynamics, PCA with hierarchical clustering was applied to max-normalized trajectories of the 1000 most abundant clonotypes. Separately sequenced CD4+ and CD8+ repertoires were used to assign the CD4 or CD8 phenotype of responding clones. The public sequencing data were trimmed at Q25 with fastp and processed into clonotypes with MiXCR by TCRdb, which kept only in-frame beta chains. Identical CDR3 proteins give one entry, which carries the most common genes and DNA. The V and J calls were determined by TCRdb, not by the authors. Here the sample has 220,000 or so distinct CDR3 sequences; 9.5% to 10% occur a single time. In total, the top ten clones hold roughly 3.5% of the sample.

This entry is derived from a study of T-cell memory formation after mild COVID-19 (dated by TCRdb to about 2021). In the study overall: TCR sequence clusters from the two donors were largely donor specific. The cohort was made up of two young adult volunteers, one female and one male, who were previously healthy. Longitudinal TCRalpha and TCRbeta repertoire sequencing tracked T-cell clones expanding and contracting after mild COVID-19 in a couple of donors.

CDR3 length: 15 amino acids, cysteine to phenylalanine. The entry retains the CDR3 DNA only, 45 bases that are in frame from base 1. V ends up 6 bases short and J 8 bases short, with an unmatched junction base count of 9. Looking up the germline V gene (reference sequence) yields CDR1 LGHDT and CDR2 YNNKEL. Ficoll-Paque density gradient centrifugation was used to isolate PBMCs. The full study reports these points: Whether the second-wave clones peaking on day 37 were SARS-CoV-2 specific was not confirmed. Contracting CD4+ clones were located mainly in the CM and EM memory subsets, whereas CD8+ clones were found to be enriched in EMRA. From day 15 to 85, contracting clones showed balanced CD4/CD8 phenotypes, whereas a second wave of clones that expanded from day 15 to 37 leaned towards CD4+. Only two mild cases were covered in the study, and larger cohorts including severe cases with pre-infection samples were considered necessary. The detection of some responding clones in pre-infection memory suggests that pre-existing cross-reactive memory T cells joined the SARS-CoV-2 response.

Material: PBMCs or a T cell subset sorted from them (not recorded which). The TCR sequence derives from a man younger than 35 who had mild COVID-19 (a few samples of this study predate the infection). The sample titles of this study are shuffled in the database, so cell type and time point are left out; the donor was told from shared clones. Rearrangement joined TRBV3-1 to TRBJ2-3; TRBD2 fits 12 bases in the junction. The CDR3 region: CASRELAGGPRTQYF. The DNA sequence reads TGTGCCAGCAGAGAGCTAGCGGGGGGGCCACGTACGCAGTATTTT.